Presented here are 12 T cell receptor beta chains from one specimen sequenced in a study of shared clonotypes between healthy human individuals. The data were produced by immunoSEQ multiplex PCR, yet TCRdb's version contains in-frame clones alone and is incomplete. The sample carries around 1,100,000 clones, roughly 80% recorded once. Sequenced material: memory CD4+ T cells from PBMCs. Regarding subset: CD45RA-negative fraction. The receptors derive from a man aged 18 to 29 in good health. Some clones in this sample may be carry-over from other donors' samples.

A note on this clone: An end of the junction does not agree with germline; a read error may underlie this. The CDR3 spells CASSPGQTKETQYF. The CDR3 nucleotides read TGTGCTAGCAGCCCCGGACAGACAAAAGAGACCCAGTACTTC. The chain uses TRBV7-7 and TRBJ2-5; a weak D match, TRBD1 (6 bases). The germline V gene has CDR1 SSHAT and CDR2 FNYEAQ (reference sequence). This CDR3 has 14 amino acids.

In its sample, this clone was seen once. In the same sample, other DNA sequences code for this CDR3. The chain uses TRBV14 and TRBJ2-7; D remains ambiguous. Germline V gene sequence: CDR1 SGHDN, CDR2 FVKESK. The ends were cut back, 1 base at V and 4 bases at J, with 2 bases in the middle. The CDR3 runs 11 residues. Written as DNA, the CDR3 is TGTGCCAGCAGCCAAGGTTACGAGCAGTACTTC. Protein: CASSQGYEQYF. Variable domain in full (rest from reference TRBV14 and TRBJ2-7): EAGVTQFPSHSVIEKGQTVTLRCDPISGHDNLYWYRRVMGKEIKFLLHFVKESKQDESGMPNNRFLAERTGGTYSTLKVQPAELEDSGVYFCASSQGYEQYFGPGTRLTVT.

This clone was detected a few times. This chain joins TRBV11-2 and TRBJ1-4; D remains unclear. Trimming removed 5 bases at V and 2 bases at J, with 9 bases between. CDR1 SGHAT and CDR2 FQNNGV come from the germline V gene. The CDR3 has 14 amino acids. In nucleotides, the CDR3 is TGTGCCAGCAGCCTAACATCTACTAATGAAAAACTGTTTTTT. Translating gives CASSLTSTNEKLFF.

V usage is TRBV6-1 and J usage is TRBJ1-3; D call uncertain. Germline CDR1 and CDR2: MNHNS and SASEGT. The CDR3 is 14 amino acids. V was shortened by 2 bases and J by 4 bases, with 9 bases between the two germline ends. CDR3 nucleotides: TGTGCCAGCAGTGAACGTTCCCGAGGAAACACCATATATTTT. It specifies CASSERSRGNTIYF.

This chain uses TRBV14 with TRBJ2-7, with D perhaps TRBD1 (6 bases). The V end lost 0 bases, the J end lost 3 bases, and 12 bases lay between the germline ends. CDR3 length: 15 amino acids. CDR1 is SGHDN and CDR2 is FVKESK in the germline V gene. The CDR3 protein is CASSQDLARGYEQYF. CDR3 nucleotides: TGTGCCAGCAGCCAAGATCTCGCCAGGGGCTACGAGCAGTACTTC.

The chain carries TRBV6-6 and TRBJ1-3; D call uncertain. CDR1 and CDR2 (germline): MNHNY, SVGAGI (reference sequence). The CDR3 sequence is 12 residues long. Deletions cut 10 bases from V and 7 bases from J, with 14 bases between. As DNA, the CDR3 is TGTGCCATCAGCCCCGAGATGAACACCATATATTTT. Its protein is CAISPEMNTIYF.

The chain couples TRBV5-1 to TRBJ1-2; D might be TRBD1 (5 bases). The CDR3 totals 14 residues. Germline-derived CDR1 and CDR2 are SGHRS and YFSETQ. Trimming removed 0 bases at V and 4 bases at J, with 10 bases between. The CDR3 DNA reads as TGCGCCAGCAGCTTGGCCGCAGGGAGCTATGGCTACACCTTC. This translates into CASSLAAGSYGYTF.

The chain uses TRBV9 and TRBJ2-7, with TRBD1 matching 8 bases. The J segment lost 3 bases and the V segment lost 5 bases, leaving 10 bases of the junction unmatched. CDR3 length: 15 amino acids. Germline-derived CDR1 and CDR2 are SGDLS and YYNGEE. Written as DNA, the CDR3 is TGTGCCAGCAGTCCACACAGGGGGGCATACTACGAGCAGTACTTC. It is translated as CASSPHRGAYYEQYF.

The CDR3 here is CARSLLDRKYQETQYF. DNA of the CDR3: TGTGCCAGAAGCTTGTTAGACAGAAAGTACCAAGAGACCCAGTACTTC. This rearrangement joins TRBV5-3 to TRBJ2-5, with D maybe TRBD1 (5 bases). TRBV5-3 is known as an ORF, though its function is uncertain. Deletions cut 1 base from V and 0 bases from J, with 13 bases between. The CDR3 covers 16 residues.

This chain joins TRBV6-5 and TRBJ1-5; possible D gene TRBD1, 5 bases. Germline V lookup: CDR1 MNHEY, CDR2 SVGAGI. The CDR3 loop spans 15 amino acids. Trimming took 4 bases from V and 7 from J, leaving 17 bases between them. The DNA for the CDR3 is TGTGCCAGCAGTTCTGGGACCCCAAGGAAACAGCCCCAGCATTTT. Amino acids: CASSSGTPRKQPQHF.

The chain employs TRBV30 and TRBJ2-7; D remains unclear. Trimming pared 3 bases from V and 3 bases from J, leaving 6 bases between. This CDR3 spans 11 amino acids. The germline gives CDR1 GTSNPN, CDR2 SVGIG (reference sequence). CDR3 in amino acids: CAWSIFYEQYF. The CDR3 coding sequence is TGTGCCTGGAGCATCTTCTACGAGCAGTACTTC.

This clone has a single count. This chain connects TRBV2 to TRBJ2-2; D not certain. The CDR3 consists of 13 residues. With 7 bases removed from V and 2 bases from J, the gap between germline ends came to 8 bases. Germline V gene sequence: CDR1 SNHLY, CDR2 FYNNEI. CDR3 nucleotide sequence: TGTGCCAGCATCCCCAAAAACACCGGGGAGCTGTTTTTT. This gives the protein CASIPKNTGELFF.